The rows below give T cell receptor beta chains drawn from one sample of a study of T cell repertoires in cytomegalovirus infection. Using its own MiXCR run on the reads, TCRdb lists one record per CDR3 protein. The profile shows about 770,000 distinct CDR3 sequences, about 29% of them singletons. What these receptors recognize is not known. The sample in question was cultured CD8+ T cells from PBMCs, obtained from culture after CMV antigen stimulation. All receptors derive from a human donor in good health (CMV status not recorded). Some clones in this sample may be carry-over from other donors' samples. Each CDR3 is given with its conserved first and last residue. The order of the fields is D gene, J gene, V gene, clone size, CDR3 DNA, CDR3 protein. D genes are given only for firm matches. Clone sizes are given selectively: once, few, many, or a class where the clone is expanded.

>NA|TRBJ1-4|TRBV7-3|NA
TGTGCCAGCAGCCGAGGAGTGGGGTTAGGAACTAATGAAAAACTGTTTTTT
CASSRGVGLGTNEKLFF
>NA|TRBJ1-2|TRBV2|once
TGTGCCAGAATGGTGGACTATGGCTACACCTTC
CARMVDYGYTF
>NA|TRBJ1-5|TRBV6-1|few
TGTGCCAGCAGTCAAGAAGCGCCGCTTAATCAGCCCCAGCATTTT
CASSQEAPLNQPQHF
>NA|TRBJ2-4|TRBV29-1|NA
TGCAGCGTTGACCCGGAGGGCCCCGGGAACATTCAGTACTTC
CSVDPEGPGNIQYF
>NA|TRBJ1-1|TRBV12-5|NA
TGTGCTAGTGGTTTGGTGAAGGGAGATGAAGCTTTCTTT
CASGLVKGDEAFF
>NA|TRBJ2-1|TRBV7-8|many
TGTGCCAGCAGCTTTACGGGGTACAATGAGCAGTTCTTC
CASSFTGYNEQFF
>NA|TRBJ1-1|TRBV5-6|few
TGTGCCAGCAGCGCCCGAAATGAAGCTTTCTTT
CASSARNEAFF
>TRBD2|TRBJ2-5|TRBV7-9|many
TGTGCCAGCAGCCAGACTAGCGGGGGTTTGGAGACCCAGTACTTC
CASSQTSGGLETQYF
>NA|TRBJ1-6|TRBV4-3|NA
TGCGCCAGCAGCCAAGATGGGGGGGCTTACTATAATTCACCCCTCCACTTT
CASSQDGGAYYNSPLHF
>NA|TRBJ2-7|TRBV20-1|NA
TGCAGTGCTAGAGAGGCAACTAGCTACGAGCAGTACTTC
CSAREATSYEQYF
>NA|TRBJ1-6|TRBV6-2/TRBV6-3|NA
TGTGCCAGCAGTTACGACGGATTTAGCTCCTATAATTCACCCCTCCACTTT
CASSYDGFSSYNSPLHF
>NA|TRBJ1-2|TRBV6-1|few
TGTGCCAGCAGTTTTTTGGAGGGGGATGGCTACACCTTC
CASSFLEGDGYTF
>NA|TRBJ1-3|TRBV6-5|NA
TGTGCCAGCAGTTGGAGGGGTACTGGAAACACCATATATTTT
CASSWRGTGNTIYF
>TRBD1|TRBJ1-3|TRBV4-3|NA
TGCGCCAGCAGCCAGTATGTGGACAGGCTTCGCTCTGGAAACACCATATATTTT
CASSQYVDRLRSGNTIYF
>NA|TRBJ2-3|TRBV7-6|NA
TGTGCCAGCAGCCCCCCAACTAGCCCAGGCACAGATACGCAGTATTTT
CASSPPTSPGTDTQYF
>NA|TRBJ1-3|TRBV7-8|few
TGTGCCAGCAGCTTAGGACTCCGCTCTGGAAACACCATATATTTT
CASSLGLRSGNTIYF
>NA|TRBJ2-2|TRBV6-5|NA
TGTGCCAGCAGTTACGGCCTGGGGGGCCGCAACACCGGGGAGCTGTTTTTT
CASSYGLGGRNTGELFF
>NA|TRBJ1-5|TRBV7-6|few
TGTGCCAGCAGCTTTGGCAGCACTCAGCCCCAGCATTTT
CASSFGSTQPQHF
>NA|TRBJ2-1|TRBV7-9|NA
TGTGCCAGCAGCTCCCCACTAGGGGACAATGAGCAGTTCTTC
CASSSPLGDNEQFF
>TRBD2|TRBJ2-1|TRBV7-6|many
TGTGCCAGCAGCTTAGCTAGCGGGGGCTACAATGAGCAGTTCTTC
CASSLASGGYNEQFF
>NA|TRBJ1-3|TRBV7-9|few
TGTGCCAGCAGCCCGGCCCTCGCTTTCCCCACAGCATATTTT
CASSPALAFPTAYF
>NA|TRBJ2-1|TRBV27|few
TGTGCCAGCAGTTTAACTTACTACAATGAGCAGTTCTTC
CASSLTYYNEQFF
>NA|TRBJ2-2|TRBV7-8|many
TGTGCCAGCAGCCGCGACGTGGGCTCCTCGCTTAGGGCCGGGGAGCTGTTTTTT
CASSRDVGSSLRAGELFF
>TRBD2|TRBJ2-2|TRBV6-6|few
TGTGCCAGCAGTTACGGGAGGGGCGGGGCGAACACCGGGGAGCTGTTTTTT
CASSYGRGGANTGELFF
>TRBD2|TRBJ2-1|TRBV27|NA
TGTGCCAGCAGCCAGACACGCGGGGGGGCCAGGGAGCAGTTCTTC
CASSQTRGGAREQFF
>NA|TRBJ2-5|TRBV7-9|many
TGTGCCAGCAGCTTATATGCAGGGCACCAAGAGACCCAGTACTTC
CASSLYAGHQETQYF
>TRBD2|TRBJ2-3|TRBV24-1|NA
TGTGCCACCAGTGATCTGACTAGCGGGGGGGCCACAGATACGCAGTATTTT
CATSDLTSGGATDTQYF
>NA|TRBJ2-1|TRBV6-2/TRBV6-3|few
TGTGCCAGCAGTCCCGGGTGGGACAATGAGCAGTTCTTC
CASSPGWDNEQFF
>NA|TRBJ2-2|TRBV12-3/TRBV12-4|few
TGTGCCAGCAGTTTCAGGGAGACGAACACCGGGGAGCTGTTTTTT
CASSFRETNTGELFF
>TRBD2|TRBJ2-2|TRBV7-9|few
TGTGCCAGCAGCTCCCGAGCGGGGGAAAACACCGGGGAGCTGTTTTTT
CASSSRAGENTGELFF
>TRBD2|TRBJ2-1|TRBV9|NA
TGTGCCAGCAGCCCTCCAGCGGGGGAGGACTACAATGAGCAGTTCTTC
CASSPPAGEDYNEQFF
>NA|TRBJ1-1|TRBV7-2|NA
TGTGCCAGCAGCGCGATGTGGGAGGGGAACACTGAAGCTTTCTTT
CASSAMWEGNTEAFF
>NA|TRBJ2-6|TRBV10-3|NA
TGTGCCATCAGTGAACGACTTCTTGGGGCCAACGTCCTGACTTTC
CAISERLLGANVLTF
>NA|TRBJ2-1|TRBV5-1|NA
TGCGCCAGCAGCTTGGTTACTAGCAATGAGCAGTTCTTC
CASSLVTSNEQFF
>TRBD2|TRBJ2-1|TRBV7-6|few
TGTGCCAGCAGCCCCCGGGCGGGGGGCATCCATGAGCAGTTCTTC
CASSPRAGGIHEQFF
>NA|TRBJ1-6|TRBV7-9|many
TGTGCCAGCAGAGGACCCGGGACCGGTAATTCACCCCTCCACTTT
CASRGPGTGNSPLHF
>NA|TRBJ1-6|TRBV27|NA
TGTGCCAGCAGTTTAGGAGGGATGAATTCACCCCTCCACTTT
CASSLGGMNSPLHF
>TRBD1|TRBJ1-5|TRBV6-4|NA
TGTGCCAGCAGTCCCCAGGGACAGGGAACTAATCAGCCCCAGCATTTT
CASSPQGQGTNQPQHF
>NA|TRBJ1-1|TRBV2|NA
TGTGCCAGCAGCGACCCTCCACTCGCTTTCTTT
CASSDPPLAFF
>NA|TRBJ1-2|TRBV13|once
TGTGCCAGCAGCTTACTGGGGACACCGGACTATGGCTACACCTTC
CASSLLGTPDYGYTF
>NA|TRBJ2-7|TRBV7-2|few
TGTGCCAGCAGCTTAATAGAGAGTGACAGAAGCTACGAGCAGTACTTC
CASSLIESDRSYEQYF
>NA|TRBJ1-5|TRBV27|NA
TGTGCCACCTCTCGGGGTGGCAATCAGCCCCAGCATTTT
CATSRGGNQPQHF
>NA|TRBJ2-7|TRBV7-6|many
TGTGCCAGCAGCCTCGGACGTTCGCCTTGGTACGAGCAGTACTTC
CASSLGRSPWYEQYF
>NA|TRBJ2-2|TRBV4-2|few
TGTGCCAGCAGCCAAGGTTGGGGCACCGGGGAGCTGTTTTTT
CASSQGWGTGELFF
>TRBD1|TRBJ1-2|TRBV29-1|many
TGCAGCTCTTGGACAGGGAGGAAAGGCTACACCTTC
CSSWTGRKGYTF
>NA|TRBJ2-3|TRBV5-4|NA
TGTGCCAGCAGCTTGTGGGGGGGCCTTCCGACCACAGATACGCAGTATTTT
CASSLWGGLPTTDTQYF
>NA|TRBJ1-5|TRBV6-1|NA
TGTGCCAGCGCTGGACGACAGTCCTCCGTTTATAGCAATCAGCCCCAGCATTTT
CASAGRQSSVYSNQPQHF
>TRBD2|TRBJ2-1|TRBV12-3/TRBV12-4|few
TGTGCCAGCAGTGGATCTAGCGGGATCTACAATGAGCAGTTCTTC
CASSGSSGIYNEQFF
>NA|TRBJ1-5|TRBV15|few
TGTGCCACCAGCAGAGGAGACCATAGCAATCAGCCCCAGCATTTT
CATSRGDHSNQPQHF
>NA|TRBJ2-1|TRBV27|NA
TGTGCCAGCAGTTTCTCCGACTACAATGAGCAGTTCTTC
CASSFSDYNEQFF
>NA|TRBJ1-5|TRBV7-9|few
TGTGCCAGCAGCCTCACGGAACGGCAGCCCCAGCATTTT
CASSLTERQPQHF
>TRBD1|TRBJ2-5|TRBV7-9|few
TGTGCCAGCAGGGATACAGGGGGAATTCAAGAGACCCAGTACTTC
CASRDTGGIQETQYF
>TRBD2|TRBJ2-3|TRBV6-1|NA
TGTGCCAGCCTGGGGATAGCGGGGGTCTTAACGTTTTTGGATACGCAGTATTTT
CASLGIAGVLTFLDTQYF
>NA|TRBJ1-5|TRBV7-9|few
TGTGCCAGCAGCGGAGCCGGGGCGGCCCGCAATCAGCCCCAGCATTTT
CASSGAGAARNQPQHF
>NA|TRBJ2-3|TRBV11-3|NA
TGTGCCAGCAGCGTCTCCCCCTTCACAGATACGCAGTATTTT
CASSVSPFTDTQYF
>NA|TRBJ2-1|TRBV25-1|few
TGTGCCAGCAGAGCTCCGGGACTTGGGTCCTACAATGAGCAGTTCTTC
CASRAPGLGSYNEQFF
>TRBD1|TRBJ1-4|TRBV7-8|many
TGTGCCAGCAGCCGTCCACAGGGGGCTACTAATGAAAAACTGTTTTTT
CASSRPQGATNEKLFF
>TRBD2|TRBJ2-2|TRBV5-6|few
TGTGCCAGCAGCTTGCTAGCGGGGGGGCCTGGTGGCACCGGGGAGCTGTTTTTT
CASSLLAGGPGGTGELFF